The 14 T cell receptor beta chains given below trace back to one sample, sequenced in a study of shared clonotypes between healthy human individuals. The assay was immunoSEQ multiplex PCR, and TCRdb's table has in-frame clones only and misses some. The sample contains millions of clones, more than 80% of which appear only once. Sequenced sample: naive CD4+ T cells from PBMCs. Subset here: CD45RA+ positively selected. Receptors originate from a man aged 18 to 30 in good health. Some clones in this sample may be carry-over from other donors' samples.

This clone was detected once. CDR3 sequence reads: CASIRQLQSNTGELFF. In nucleotides, the CDR3 is TGTGCCAGCATCCGGCAGTTGCAGTCCAACACCGGGGAGCTGTTTTTT. The V and J genes are TRBV7-9 and TRBJ2-2; D remains ambiguous. The germline V gene has CDR1 SEHNR and CDR2 FQNEAQ (reference sequence). CDR3 length equals 16 residues. V was pared by 7 bases and J by 2 bases, with 17 bases between.

This sequence joins TRBV4-1 and TRBJ1-5; D ambiguous. V was cut by 4 bases and J by 3 bases, with 16 bases left in between. The CDR3 spans 16 residues. CDR1 and CDR2 from the germline V gene are MGHRA and YSYEKL. In DNA, the CDR3 is TGCGCCAGCAGCCGCTCTTTGGCGGGTTCCAATCAGCCCCAGCATTTT. This translates into CASSRSLAGSNQPQHF.

This chain connects TRBV5-4 to TRBJ2-5, with 10 bases matching TRBD1. There are 17 residues in the CDR3. Germline CDR1 and CDR2: SGHNT and YYREEE (reference sequence). V shed 3 bases, J shed 4 bases, and the junction held 12 bases outside the gene matches. CDR3 DNA: TGTGCCAGCAGCTCATACCGGGACAGGGGAGGAGTAGAGACCCAGTACTTC. Residues: CASSSYRDRGGVETQYF.

The J gene is TRBJ2-2, the V gene TRBV5-4; 7 bases fit TRBD1. V lost 0 bases to trimming and J lost 5 bases; unmatched junction nucleotides: 7. The CDR3 runs 16 residues. Per germline, CDR1 SGHNT and CDR2 YYREEE (reference sequence). CDR3 coding DNA: TGTGCCAGCAGCTTGGATAGACAGGGTAGGACCGGGGAGCTGTTTTTT. Translation gives CASSLDRQGRTGELFF.

The rearrangement uses TRBV18 and TRBJ1-2, with D possibly TRBD1 on 5 matching bases. V was trimmed by 4 bases and J by 7 bases, leaving 13 bases between them. This CDR3 has 13 amino acids. Per germline, CDR1 KGHSH and CDR2 LQKENI. The CDR3 loop is CASSQRDGFGYTF. The DNA for the CDR3 is TGTGCCAGCTCACAACGGGACGGTTTTGGCTACACCTTC.

The chain recombines TRBV7-9 with TRBJ2-2; TRBD2 agrees at 8 bases. CDR1 is SEHNR, CDR2 FQNEAQ, per germline (reference sequence). The CDR3 contains 17 residues. V dropped 7 bases and J dropped 0; count of bases not matched to a gene: 10. The CDR3 region is CASMAAGGLANTGELFF. DNA of the CDR3: TGTGCCAGCATGGCCGCGGGAGGACTCGCGAACACCGGGGAGCTGTTTTTT.

The V and J genes are TRBV2 and TRBJ2-7, with 7 bases lining up with TRBD1. The CDR3 has 13 residues. V shed 11 bases, J shed 9 bases, and the junction held 16 bases outside the gene matches. In germline, CDR1 is SNHLY, CDR2 FYNNEI. The CDR3 nucleotides read TGTGCCTCTCTCGAGGACAGGAATTTTGGGCAGTACTTC. Its translation: CASLEDRNFGQYF.

The V call is TRBV5-1, the J call TRBJ1-1; D remains ambiguous. CDR1 is SGHRS, CDR2 YFSETQ, per germline. The CDR3 loop spans 14 amino acids. Trimming stripped 6 bases from V and 1 base from J, with 13 bases between. This CDR3 reads CASTPLQGNTEAFF. The CDR3 DNA is TGCGCCAGCACCCCTTTGCAAGGGAACACTGAAGCTTTCTTT.

The chain employs TRBV28 and TRBJ2-2; 7 bases agree with TRBD1. J gave up 0 bases and V 7 bases, and 14 bases lay outside the gene matches. The germline CDR1 and CDR2 sequences are MDHEN and SYDVKM. The length of the CDR3 is 18 residues. The CDR3 coding sequence is TGTGCCAGCAACCCGAGTCCAGGACAGGCATCGAACACCGGGGAGCTGTTTTTT. Protein sequence: CASNPSPGQASNTGELFF.

As DNA, the CDR3 is TGTGCCAGCAGCTTGGAGCAGGGCCGCGGGAATGAAAAACTGTTTTTT. Translation gives CASSLEQGRGNEKLFF. J is TRBJ1-4 and V is TRBV5-4; perhaps TRBD1 as D (5 bases). The CDR3 is 16 amino acids. CDR1 is SGHNT, CDR2 YYREEE, per germline (reference sequence). V was shortened by 0 bases and J by 5 bases, with 14 bases between the two germline ends.

The chain has TRBV7-9 and TRBJ2-7, with 7 positions matching TRBD1. There are 14 residues in the CDR3. CDR1 SEHNR and CDR2 FQNEAQ come from the germline V gene (reference sequence). Unmatched junction bases numbered 7, after V lost 5 bases and J lost 3 bases. The CDR3 nucleotides read TGTGCCAGCAGCAATTGGCAGGGGGACTACGAGCAGTACTTC. Translating gives CASSNWQGDYEQYF.

The J gene is TRBJ2-7, the V gene TRBV5-1, with a possible D match to TRBD2 (6 bases). The CDR3 is made up of 15 amino acids. The V gene's germline CDR1 is SGHRS and CDR2 YFSETQ. Trimming removed 7 bases at V and 4 bases at J, with 21 bases between. The CDR3 here is CASRPSSVIVYEQYF. CDR3 bases: TGCGCCAGCCGCCCCTCTAGCGTTATCGTATACGAGCAGTACTTC.

A word on this clone: The sample carries other DNA sequences with the same CDR3. The chain joins TRBV18 to TRBJ2-3, with 7 positions matching TRBD2. CDR3 length: 14 amino acids. The trim removed 0 bases at V and 4 bases at J, leaving 1 base unmatched. Per the germline V gene, CDR1 is KGHSH and CDR2 is LQKENI. Written as DNA, the CDR3 is TGTGCCAGCTCACCACCGGGAGGGCCAGATACGCAGTATTTT. Translating gives CASSPPGGPDTQYF.

The chain has TRBV28 and TRBJ2-7, with 11 positions matching TRBD2. V shed 4 bases, J shed 7 bases, and the junction held 12 bases outside the gene matches. CDR1 and CDR2 from the germline V gene are MDHEN and SYDVKM. CDR3 length: 16 amino acids. CDR3 amino acids: CASSSIRTSGLREQYF. In DNA, the CDR3 is TGTGCCAGCAGTTCGATTCGGACTAGCGGGTTACGAGAGCAGTACTTC.